This TCR beta chain was sequenced during a study of identical twins. Unique molecular identifiers were present on the cDNA, which also gained a universal primer site by template switching. One entry per CDR3 protein, called by TCRdb with MiXCR from the 5' RACE reads. Of nearly 200,000 distinct CDR3 sequences in the sample, 15% to 20% were seen once. The sample was also linked to a second study, of T cells expressing NK-cell markers.

Source material: CD8+ T cells sorted from blood. The clonotype was recovered from a woman under 30 in good health.

The CDR3 DNA reads TGTGCCAGCAGCCCACCAGATACCTCACCCCTCCACTTT. Amino acid sequence: CASSPPDTSPLHF. The genes are TRBV3-1 and TRBJ1-6, with D unresolved. The CDR3 is 13 residues long. Germline V gene sequence: CDR1 LGHDT, CDR2 YNNKEL (reference sequence). V was shortened by 4 bases and J by 10 bases, with 11 bases between the two germline ends.